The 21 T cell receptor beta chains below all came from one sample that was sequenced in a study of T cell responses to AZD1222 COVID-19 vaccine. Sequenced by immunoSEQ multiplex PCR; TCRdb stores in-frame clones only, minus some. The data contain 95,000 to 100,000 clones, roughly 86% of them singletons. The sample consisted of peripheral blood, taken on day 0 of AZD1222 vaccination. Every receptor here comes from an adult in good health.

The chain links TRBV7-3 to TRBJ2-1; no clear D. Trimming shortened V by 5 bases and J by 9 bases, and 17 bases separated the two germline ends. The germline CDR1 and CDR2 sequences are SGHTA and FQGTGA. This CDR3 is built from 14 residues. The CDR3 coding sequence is TGTGCCAGCAGCCCCGTCTTAGATTCCGGTGAGCAGTTCTTC. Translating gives CASSPVLDSGEQFF.

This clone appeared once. Here the CDR3 DNA reads TGTGCCAGCAGCGAGGATGACGCCTACAATCAGCCCCAGCATTTT. This translates into CASSEDDAYNQPQHF. The rearrangement joins TRBV2 to TRBJ1-5, with D unclear. The CDR3 is 15 amino acids. Germline CDR1 SNHLY, CDR2 FYNNEI. Trimming pared 6 bases from V and 3 bases from J, leaving 15 bases between.

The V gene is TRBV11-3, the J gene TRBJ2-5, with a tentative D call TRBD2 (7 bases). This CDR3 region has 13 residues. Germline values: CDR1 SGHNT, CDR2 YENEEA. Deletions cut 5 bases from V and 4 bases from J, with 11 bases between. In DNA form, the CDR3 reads TGTGCCAGCAGCCATAGGGGGGGAGAGACCCAGTACTTC. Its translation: CASSHRGGETQYF.

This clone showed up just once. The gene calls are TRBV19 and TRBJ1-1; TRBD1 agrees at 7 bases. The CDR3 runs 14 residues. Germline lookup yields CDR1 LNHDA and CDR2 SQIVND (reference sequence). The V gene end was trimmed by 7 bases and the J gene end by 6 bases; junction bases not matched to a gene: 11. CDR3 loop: CASTIDRVGAEAFF. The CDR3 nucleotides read TGTGCCAGTACCATAGACAGGGTCGGGGCTGAAGCTTTCTTT.

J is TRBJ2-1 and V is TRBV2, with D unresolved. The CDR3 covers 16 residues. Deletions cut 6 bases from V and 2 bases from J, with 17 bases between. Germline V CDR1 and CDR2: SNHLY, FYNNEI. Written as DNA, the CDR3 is TGTGCCAGCAGGCCGGACGGAGCGTTTACCTACAATGAGCAGTTCTTC. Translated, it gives CASRPDGAFTYNEQFF.

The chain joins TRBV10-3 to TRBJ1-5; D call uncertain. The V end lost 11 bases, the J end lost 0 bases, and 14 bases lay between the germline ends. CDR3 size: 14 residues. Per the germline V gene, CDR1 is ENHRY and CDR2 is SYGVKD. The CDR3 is CASSGGDSNQPQHF. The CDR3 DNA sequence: TGTGCCTCATCGGGCGGAGATAGCAATCAGCCCCAGCATTTT.

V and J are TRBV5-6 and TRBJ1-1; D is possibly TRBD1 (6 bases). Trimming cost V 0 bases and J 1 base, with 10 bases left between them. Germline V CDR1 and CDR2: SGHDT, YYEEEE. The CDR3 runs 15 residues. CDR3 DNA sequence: TGTGCCAGCAGCTTGGAAGGGGGGCCGAACACTGAAGCTTTCTTT. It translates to CASSLEGGPNTEAFF. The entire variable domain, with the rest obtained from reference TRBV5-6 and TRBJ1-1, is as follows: DAGVTQSPTHLIKTRGQQVTLRCSPKSGHDTVSWYQQALGQGPQFIFQYYEEEERQRGNFPDRFSGHQFPNYSSELNVNALLLGDSALYLCASSLEGGPNTEAFFGQGTRLTVV.

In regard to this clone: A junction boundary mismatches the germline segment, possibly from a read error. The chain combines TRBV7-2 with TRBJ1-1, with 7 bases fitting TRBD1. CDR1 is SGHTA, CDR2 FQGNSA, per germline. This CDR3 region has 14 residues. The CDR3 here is CASSLASDRAEAFF. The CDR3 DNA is TGTGCCAGCAGCCTAGCCTCTGACAGGGCTGAAGCTTTCTTT.

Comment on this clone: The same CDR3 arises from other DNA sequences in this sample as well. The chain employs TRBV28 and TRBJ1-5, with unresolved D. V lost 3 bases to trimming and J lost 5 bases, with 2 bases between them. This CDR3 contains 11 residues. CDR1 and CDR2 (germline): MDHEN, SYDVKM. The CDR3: CASSLDQPQHF. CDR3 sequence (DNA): TGTGCCAGCAGTTTGGATCAGCCCCAGCATTTT.

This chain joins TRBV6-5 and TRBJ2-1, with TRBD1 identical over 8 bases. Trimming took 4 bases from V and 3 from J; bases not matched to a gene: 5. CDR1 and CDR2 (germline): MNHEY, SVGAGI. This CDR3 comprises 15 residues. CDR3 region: CASSSSTGVYNEQFF. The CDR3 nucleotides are TGTGCCAGCAGTTCCTCGACAGGGGTCTACAATGAGCAGTTCTTC.

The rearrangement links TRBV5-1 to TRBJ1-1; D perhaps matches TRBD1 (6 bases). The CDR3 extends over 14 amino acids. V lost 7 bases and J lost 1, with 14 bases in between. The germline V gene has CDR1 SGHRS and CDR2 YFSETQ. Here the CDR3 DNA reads TGCGCCAGCCTCCCGGGGGGCTCGAACACTGAAGCTTTCTTT. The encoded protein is CASLPGGSNTEAFF. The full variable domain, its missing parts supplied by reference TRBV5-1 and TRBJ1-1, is KAGVTQTPRYLIKTRGQQVTLSCSPISGHRSVSWYQQTPGQGLQFLFEYFSETQRNKGNFPGRFSGRQFSNSRSEMNVSTLELGDSALYLCASLPGGSNTEAFFGQGTRLTVV.

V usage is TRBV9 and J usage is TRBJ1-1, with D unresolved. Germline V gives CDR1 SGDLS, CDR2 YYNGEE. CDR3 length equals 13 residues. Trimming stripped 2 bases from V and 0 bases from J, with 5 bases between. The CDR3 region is CASSVQLNTEAFF. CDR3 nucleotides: TGTGCCAGCAGCGTCCAGCTGAACACTGAAGCTTTCTTT.

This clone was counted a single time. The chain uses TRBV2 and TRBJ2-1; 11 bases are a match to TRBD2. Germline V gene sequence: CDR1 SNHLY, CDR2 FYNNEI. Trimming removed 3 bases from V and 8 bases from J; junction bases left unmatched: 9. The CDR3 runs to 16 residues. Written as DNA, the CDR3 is TGTGCCAGCAGTGACCCCGCTAGCGGGAGGACCCATGAGCAGTTCTTC. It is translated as CASSDPASGRTHEQFF.

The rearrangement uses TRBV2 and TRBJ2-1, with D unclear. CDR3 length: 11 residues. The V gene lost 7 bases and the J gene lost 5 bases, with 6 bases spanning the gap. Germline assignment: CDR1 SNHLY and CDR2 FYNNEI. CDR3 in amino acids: CASTIHNEQFF. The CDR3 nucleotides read TGTGCCAGCACCATACACAATGAGCAGTTCTTC.

CDR3 sequence (DNA): TGTGCCAGCAGCTTAGAGAAGGGCGAGCAGTACTTC. This encodes CASSLEKGEQYF. The genes are TRBV11-2 and TRBJ2-7; no firm D call. Per the germline V gene, CDR1 is SGHAT and CDR2 is FQNNGV. The CDR3 spans 12 residues. With 0 bases removed from V and 6 bases from J, the gap between germline ends came to 6 bases.

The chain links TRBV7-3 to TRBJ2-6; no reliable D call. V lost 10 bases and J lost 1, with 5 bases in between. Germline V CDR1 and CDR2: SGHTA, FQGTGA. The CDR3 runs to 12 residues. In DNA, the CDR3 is TGTGCCATCCTTTCTGGGGCCAACGTCCTGACTTTC. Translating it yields CAILSGANVLTF. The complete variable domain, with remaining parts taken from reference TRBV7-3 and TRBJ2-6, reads GAGVSQTPSNKVTEKGKYVELRCDPISGHTALYWYRQSLGQGPEFLIYFQGTGAADDSGLPNDRFFAVRPEGSVSTLKIQRTERGDSAVYLCAILSGANVLTFGAGSRLTVL.

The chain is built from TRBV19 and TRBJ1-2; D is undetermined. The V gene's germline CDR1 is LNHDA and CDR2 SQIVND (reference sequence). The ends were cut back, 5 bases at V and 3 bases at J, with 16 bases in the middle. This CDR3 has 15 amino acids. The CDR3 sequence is CASSHPPRGHYGYTF. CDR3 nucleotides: TGTGCCAGTAGTCATCCCCCGAGAGGGCACTATGGCTACACCTTC.

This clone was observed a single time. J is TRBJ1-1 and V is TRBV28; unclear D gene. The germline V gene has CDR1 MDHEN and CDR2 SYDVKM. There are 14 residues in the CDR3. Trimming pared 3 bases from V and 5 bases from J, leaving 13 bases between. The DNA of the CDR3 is TGTGCCAGCAGTTTCCTCTTCAACCATACTGAAGCTTTCTTT. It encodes CASSFLFNHTEAFF.

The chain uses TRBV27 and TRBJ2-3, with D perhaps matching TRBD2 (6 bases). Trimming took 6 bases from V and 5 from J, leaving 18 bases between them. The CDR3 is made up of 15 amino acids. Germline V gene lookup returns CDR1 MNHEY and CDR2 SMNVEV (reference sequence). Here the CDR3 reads CASSPAPGSVDTQYF. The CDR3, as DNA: TGTGCCAGCAGCCCAGCACCCGGGAGTGTAGATACGCAGTATTTT.

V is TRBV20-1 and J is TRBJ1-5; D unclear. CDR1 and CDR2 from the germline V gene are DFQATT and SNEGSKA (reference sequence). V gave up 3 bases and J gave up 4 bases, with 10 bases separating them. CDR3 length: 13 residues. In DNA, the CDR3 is TGCAGTGCTAGTACGGAGTGGAATCAGCCCCAGCATTTT. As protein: CSASTEWNQPQHF.

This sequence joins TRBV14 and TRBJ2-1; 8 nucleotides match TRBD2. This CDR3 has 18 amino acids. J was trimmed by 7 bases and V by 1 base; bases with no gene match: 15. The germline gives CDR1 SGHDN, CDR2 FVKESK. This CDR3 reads CASSQGAVTGGPGNEQFF. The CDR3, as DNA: TGTGCCAGCAGCCAAGGAGCAGTCACGGGAGGGCCGGGTAATGAGCAGTTCTTC.